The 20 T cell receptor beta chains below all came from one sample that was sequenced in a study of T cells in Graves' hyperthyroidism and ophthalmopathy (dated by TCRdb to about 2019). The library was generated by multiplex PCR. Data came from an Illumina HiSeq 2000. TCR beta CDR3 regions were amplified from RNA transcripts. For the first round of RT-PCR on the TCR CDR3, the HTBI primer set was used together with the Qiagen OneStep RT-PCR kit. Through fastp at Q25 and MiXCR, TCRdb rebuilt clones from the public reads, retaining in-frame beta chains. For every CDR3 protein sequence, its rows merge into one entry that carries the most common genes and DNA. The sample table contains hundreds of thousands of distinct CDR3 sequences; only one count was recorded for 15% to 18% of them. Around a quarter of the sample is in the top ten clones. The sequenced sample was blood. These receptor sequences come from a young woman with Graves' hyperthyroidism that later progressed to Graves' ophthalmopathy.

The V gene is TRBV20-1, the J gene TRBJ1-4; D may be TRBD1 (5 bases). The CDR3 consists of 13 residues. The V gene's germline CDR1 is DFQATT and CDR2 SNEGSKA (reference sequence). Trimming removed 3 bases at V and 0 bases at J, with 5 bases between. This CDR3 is CSARGATNEKLFF. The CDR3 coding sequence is TGCAGTGCTAGGGGGGCAACTAATGAAAAACTGTTTTTT.

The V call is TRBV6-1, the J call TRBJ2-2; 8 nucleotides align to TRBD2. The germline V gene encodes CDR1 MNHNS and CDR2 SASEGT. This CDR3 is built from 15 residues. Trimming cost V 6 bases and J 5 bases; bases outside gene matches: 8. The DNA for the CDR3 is TGTGCCAGCAGACTAAGCGGGAGTGGTACCGGGGAGCTGTTTTTT. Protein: CASRLSGSGTGELFF.

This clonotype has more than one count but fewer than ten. CDR3 residues: CASRRLGLAEQYF. CDR3 in DNA: TGTGCCAGCAGACGACTAGGACTAGCGGAGCAGTACTTC. The V gene is TRBV6-2 or TRBV6-3, the J gene TRBJ2-7; 9 nucleotides match TRBD2. This CDR3 has 13 residues. Germline CDR1 MNHEY, CDR2 SVGEGT. Losses at the gene ends were 6 bases for V and 7 bases for J; bases not matched to a gene: 7.

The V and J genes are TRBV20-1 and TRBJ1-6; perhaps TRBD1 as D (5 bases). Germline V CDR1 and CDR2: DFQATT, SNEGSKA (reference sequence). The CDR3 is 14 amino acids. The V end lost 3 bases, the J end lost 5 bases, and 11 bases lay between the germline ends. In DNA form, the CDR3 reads TGCAGTGCTAGGTCAGGGAGTAATAATTCACCCCTCCACTTT. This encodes CSARSGSNNSPLHF.

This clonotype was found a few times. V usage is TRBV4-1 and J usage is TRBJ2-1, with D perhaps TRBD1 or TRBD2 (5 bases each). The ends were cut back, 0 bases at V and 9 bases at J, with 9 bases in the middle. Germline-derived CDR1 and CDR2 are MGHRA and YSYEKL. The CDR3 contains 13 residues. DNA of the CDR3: TGCGCCAGCAGCCAAGAAGTGAGGGGTGAGCAGTTCTTC. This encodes CASSQEVRGEQFF.

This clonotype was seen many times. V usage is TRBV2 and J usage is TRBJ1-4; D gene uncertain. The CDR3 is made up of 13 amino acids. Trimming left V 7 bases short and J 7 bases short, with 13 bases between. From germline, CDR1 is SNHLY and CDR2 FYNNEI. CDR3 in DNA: TGTGCCAGCACCCCAGCAAGGCGTGAAAAACTGTTTTTT. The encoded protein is CASTPARREKLFF.

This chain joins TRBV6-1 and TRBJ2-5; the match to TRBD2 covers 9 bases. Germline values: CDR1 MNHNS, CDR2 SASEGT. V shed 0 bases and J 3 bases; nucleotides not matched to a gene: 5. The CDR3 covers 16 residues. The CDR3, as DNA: TGTGCCAGCAGTGAAGCAGGTAGCGGGAGAAAAGAGACCCAGTACTTC. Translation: CASSEAGSGRKETQYF.

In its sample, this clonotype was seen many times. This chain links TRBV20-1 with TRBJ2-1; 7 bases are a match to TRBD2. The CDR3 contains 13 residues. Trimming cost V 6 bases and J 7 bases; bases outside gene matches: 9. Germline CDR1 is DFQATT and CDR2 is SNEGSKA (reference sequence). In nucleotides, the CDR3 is TGCAGTGCCATCCGTGACGGGAGGAATGAGCAGTTCTTC. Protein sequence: CSAIRDGRNEQFF.

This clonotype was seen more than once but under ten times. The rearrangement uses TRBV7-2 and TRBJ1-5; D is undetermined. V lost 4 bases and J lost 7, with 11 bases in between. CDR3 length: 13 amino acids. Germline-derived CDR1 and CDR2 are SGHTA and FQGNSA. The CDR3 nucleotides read TGTGCCAGCAGCTCTAACCCCCCCCAGCCCCAGCATTTT. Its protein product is CASSSNPPQPQHF.

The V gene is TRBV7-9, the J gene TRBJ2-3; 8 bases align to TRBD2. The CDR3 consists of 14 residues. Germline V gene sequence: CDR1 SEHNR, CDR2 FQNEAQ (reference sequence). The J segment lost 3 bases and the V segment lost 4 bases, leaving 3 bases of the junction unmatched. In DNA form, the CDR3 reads TGTGCCAGCAGCTCCGGGACTAGAACAGATACGCAGTATTTT. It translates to CASSSGTRTDTQYF. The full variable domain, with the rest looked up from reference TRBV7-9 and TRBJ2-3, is DTGVSQNPRHKITKRGQNVTFRCDPISEHNRLYWYRQTLGQGPEFLTYFQNEAQLEKSRLLSDRFSAERPKGSFSTLEIQRTEQGDSAMYLCASSSGTRTDTQYFGPGTRLTVL.

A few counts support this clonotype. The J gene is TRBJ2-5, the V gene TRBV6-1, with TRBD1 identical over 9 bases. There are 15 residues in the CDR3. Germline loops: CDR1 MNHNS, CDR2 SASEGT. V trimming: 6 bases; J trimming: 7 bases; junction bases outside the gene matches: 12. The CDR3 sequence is CASRLTGGSGTTQYF. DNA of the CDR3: TGTGCCAGCAGACTGACAGGGGGTTCCGGGACGACCCAGTACTTC.

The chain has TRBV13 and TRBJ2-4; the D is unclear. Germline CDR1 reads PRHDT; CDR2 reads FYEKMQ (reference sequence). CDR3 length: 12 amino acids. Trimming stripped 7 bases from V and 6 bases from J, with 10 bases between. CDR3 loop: CASNAGGNIQYF. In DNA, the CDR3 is TGTGCCAGCAATGCCGGCGGAAACATTCAGTACTTC.

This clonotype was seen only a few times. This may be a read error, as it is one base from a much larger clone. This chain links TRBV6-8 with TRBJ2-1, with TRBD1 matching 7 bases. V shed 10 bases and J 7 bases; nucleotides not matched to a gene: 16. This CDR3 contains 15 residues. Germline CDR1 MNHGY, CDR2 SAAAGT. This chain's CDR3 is CANSPPRDSPNEQFF. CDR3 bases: TGTGCCAACAGCCCGCCAAGGGACAGCCCGAATGAGCAGTTCTTC.

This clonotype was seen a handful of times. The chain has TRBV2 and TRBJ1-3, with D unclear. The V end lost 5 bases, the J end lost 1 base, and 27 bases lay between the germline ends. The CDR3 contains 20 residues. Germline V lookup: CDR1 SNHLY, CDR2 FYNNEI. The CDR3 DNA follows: TGTGCCAGCAGTTGGGTCGTTGGCTTTTTGCCGGTCTTATCTGGAAACACCATATATTTT. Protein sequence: CASSWVVGFLPVLSGNTIYF.

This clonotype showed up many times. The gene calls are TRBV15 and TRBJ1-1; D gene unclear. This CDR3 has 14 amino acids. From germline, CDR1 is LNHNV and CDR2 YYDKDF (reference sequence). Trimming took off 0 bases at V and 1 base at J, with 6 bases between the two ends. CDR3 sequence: CATSREGPNTEAFF. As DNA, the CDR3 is TGTGCCACCAGCAGAGAGGGTCCGAACACTGAAGCTTTCTTT. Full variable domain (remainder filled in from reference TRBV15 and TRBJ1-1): DAMVIQNPRYQVTQFGKPVTLSCSQTLNHNVMYWYQQKSSQAPKLLFHYYDKDFNNEADTPDNFQSRRPNTSFCFLDIRSPGLGDTAMYLCATSREGPNTEAFFGQGTRLTVV.

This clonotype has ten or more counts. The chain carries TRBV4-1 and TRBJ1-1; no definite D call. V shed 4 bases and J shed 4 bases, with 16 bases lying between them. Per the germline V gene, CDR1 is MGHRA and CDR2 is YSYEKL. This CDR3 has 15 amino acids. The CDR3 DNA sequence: TGCGCCAGCAGCCGGTCTCGGGAGTGGAGCACTGAAGCTTTCTTT. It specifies CASSRSREWSTEAFF.

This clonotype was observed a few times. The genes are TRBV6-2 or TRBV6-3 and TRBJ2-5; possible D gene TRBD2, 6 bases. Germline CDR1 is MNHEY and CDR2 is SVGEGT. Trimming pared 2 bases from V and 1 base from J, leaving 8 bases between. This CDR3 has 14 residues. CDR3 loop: CASSYKAGQETQYF. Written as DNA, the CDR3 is TGTGCCAGCAGTTACAAAGCGGGCCAAGAGACCCAGTACTTC.

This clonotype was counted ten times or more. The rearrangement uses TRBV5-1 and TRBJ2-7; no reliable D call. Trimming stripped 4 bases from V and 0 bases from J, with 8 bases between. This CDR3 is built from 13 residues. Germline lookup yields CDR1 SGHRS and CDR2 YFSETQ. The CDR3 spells CASSIVSSYEQYF. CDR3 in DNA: TGCGCCAGCAGCATCGTAAGCTCCTACGAGCAGTACTTC.

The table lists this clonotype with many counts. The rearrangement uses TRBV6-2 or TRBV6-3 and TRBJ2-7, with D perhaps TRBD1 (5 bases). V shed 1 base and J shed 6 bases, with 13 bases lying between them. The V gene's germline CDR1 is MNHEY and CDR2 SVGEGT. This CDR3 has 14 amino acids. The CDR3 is CASSYLPGKSEQYF. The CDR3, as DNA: TGTGCCAGCAGTTACTTACCAGGGAAATCCGAGCAGTACTTC.

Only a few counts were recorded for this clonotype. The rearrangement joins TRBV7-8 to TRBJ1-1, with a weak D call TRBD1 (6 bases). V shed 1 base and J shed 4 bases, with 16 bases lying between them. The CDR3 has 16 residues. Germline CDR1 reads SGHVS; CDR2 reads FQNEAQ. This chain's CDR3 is CASSLGSHRVTTEAFF. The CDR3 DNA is TGTGCCAGCAGCTTAGGGAGCCACAGGGTTACCACTGAAGCTTTCTTT.